The 9 T cell receptor beta chains presented below share a single source sample, sequenced in a study of cytomegalovirus exposure and HLA in healthy donors. Researchers ran the PCR with 60 Vbeta and 13 Jbeta primers. Sequencing was performed with immunoSEQ multiplex PCR; in TCRdb, only in-frame clones are kept and a portion is missing. The table records about 130,000 clones, about two thirds of them present only once. The sample taken for sequencing was PBMCs. These receptors originate from a man aged 55 to 70 in good health and CMV-seropositive.

The V and J genes are TRBV11-2 and TRBJ2-1, with D tentatively TRBD1 (6 bases). The V end lost 5 bases, the J end lost 6 bases, and 14 bases lay between the germline ends. The germline V gene has CDR1 SGHAT and CDR2 FQNNGV. The CDR3 contains 14 residues. The CDR3 reads CASSARTAANEQFF. The CDR3 DNA is TGTGCCAGCAGCGCCAGGACAGCGGCCAATGAGCAGTTCTTC.

The rearrangement uses TRBV5-4 and TRBJ1-2, with D hard to call. The ends were cut back, 0 bases at V and 8 bases at J, with 11 bases in the middle. This CDR3 comprises 13 residues. Germline loops: CDR1 SGHNT, CDR2 YYREEE (reference sequence). CDR3 sequence: CASSLETAGGYTF. DNA for the CDR3: TGTGCCAGCAGCTTGGAGACTGCGGGCGGCTACACCTTC.

CDR3: CASSSQGGTEAFF. CDR3 DNA sequence: TGTGCCAGCAGCAGCCAAGGAGGCACTGAAGCTTTCTTT. The chain has TRBV7-3 and TRBJ1-1; D not certain. The V and J ends lost 5 bases and 4 bases respectively, with 11 bases between them. Germline CDR1 and CDR2: SGHTA and FQGTGA. CDR3 length: 13 residues.

The sample holds a few counts of this clone. This chain uses TRBV7-2 with TRBJ1-3, with D tentatively TRBD1 (6 bases). This CDR3 region has 14 residues. Deletions cut 5 bases from V and 0 bases from J, with 8 bases between. The germline gives CDR1 SGHTA, CDR2 FQGNSA. DNA for the CDR3: TGTGCCAGCAGCGACAGGAGCTCTGGAAACACCATATATTTT. Its protein product is CASSDRSSGNTIYF.

The chain combines TRBV27 with TRBJ1-3; D is perhaps TRBD1 (6 bases). Germline V CDR1 and CDR2: MNHEY, SMNVEV (reference sequence). The V gene lost 11 bases and the J gene lost 2 bases, with 16 bases spanning the gap. The CDR3 has 14 amino acids. CDR3 DNA sequence: TGTGCCCTCCCCAAGGGGGGGCCTGGAAACACCATATATTTT. As protein: CALPKGGPGNTIYF.

V gene TRBV6-6 combines with J gene TRBJ2-7; 11 positions match TRBD1. V gave up 11 bases and J gave up 2 bases; unmatched junction bases: 2. The CDR3 has 12 amino acids. The V gene's germline CDR1 is MNHNY and CDR2 SVGAGI (reference sequence). CDR3 protein: CAAGQGAYEQYF. In DNA, the CDR3 is TGTGCCGCGGGACAGGGGGCCTACGAGCAGTACTTC.

This clone was recorded a few times. V usage is TRBV7-8 and J usage is TRBJ2-7; tentative D call: TRBD1 (7 bases). V was trimmed by 1 base and J by 0 bases, leaving 16 bases between them. This CDR3 spans 17 amino acids. Germline values: CDR1 SGHVS, CDR2 FQNEAQ. This chain's CDR3 is CASSLGPSGGISYEQYF. The CDR3 nucleotides read TGTGCCAGCAGCTTAGGGCCCTCAGGGGGGATCTCCTACGAGCAGTACTTC. Full variable domain (rest looked up from reference TRBV7-8 and TRBJ2-7): GAGVSQSPRYKVAKRGQDVALRCDPISGHVSLFWYQQALGQGPEFLTYFQNEAQLDKSGLPSDRFFAERPEGSVSTLKIQRTQQEDSAVYLCASSLGPSGGISYEQYFGPGTRLTVT.

The V call is TRBV10-3, the J call TRBJ2-7; 8 nucleotides line up with TRBD2. Looked up from germline, CDR1 is ENHRY and CDR2 is SYGVKD. The CDR3 is 14 amino acids. Unmatched junction bases numbered 9, after V lost 6 bases and J lost 5 bases. CDR3 region: CAIRLAGGQDEQYF. CDR3 coding DNA: TGTGCCATCAGGCTAGCGGGCGGGCAGGACGAGCAGTACTTC.

The chain's CDR3 is CASSFPEGTEAFF. As DNA, the CDR3 is TGTGCCAGCAGTTTCCCGGAGGGCACTGAAGCTTTCTTT. The chain combines TRBV28 with TRBJ1-1; D unresolved. The CDR3 extends over 13 amino acids. Germline assignment: CDR1 MDHEN and CDR2 SYDVKM. The V gene lost 3 bases and the J gene lost 4 bases, with 9 bases spanning the gap.